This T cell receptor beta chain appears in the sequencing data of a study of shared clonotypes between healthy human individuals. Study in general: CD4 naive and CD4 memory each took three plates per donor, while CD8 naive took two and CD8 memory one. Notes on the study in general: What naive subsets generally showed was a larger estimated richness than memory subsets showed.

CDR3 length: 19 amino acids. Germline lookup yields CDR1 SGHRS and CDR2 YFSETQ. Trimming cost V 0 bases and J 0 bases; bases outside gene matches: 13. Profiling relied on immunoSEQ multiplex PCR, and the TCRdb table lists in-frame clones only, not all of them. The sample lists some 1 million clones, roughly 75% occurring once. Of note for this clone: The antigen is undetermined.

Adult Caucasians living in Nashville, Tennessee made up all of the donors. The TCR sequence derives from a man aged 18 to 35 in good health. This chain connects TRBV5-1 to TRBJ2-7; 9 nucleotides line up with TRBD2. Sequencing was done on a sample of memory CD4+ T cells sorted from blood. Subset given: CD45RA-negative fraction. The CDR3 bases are TGCGCCAGCAGCTTGGTCGGGTCGGGTAGCGGGAGACTCTCCTACGAGCAGTACTTC. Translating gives CASSLVGSGSGRLSYEQYF.